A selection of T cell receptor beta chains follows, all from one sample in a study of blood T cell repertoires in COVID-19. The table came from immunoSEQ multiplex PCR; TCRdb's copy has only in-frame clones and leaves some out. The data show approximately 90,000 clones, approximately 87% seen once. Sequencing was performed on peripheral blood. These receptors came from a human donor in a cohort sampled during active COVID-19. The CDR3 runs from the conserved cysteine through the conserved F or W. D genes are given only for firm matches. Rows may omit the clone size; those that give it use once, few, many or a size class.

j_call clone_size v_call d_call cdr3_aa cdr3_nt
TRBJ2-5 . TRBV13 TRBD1 CASSPPTGGETQYF TGTGCCAGCAGCCCGCCGACAGGGGGAGAGACCCAGTACTTC
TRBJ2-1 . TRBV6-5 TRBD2 CASSSTGTSPNEQFF TGTGCCAGCAGCAGCACCGGGACTAGCCCCAATGAGCAGTTCTTC
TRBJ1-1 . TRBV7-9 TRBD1 CASSSRGYMNTEAFF TGTGCCAGCAGCTCCAGGGGGTACATGAACACTGAAGCTTTCTTT
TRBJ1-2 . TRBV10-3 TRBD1 CAISEDRVRRDGYTF TGTGCCATCAGTGAAGACAGGGTACGCAGGGATGGCTACACCTTC
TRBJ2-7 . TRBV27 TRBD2 CASSIGLGYEQYF TGTGCCAGCAGTATAGGACTAGGCTACGAGCAGTACTTC
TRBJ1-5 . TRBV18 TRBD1 CASSQSGQGAGNQPQHF TGTGCCAGCTCACAATCCGGACAGGGGGCGGGCAATCAGCCCCAGCATTTT
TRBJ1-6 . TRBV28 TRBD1 CASSLPTGDGSPLHF TGTGCCAGCAGTTTACCCACAGGGGATGGGTCACCCCTCCACTTT
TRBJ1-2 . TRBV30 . CAWCPSGGNYGYTF TGTGCCTGGTGTCCTTCGGGGGGCAACTATGGCTACACCTTC
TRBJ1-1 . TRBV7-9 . CASTGRLQTSKAFF TGTGCCAGCACTGGCCGTCTACAGACCAGTAAAGCTTTCTTT
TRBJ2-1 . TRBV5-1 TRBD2 CASSLSGGLFF TGCGCCAGCAGCTTGAGCGGGGGGCTGTTCTTC
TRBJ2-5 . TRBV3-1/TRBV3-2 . CASSLRGGERETQYF TGTGCCAGCAGCCTCCGAGGGGGGGAGAGGGAGACCCAGTACTTC
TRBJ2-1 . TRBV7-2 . CASSYSGVVNSYNEQFF TGTGCCAGCAGCTATTCGGGGGTTGTTAACTCCTACAATGAGCAGTTCTTC
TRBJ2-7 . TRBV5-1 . CASSLIQSSYEQYF TGCGCCAGCAGCTTGATACAGAGCTCCTACGAGCAGTACTTC
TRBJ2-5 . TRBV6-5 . CASREHGYQETQYF TGTGCCAGCAGGGAGCACGGGTACCAAGAGACCCAGTACTTC
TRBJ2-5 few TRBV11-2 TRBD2 CASSPPGGASETQYF TGTGCCAGCAGCCCTCCGGGGGGGGCGAGCGAGACCCAGTACTTC
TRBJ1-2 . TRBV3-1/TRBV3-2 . CASSQRGSDYGYTF TGTGCCAGCAGCCAGAGAGGCTCCGATTACGGCTACACCTTC
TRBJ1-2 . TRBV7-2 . CASSPSSPVGYTF TGTGCCAGCAGCCCGAGTAGTCCTGTTGGCTACACCTTC
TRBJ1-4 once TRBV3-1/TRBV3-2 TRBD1 CASSPQGAEEKLFF TGTGCCAGCAGCCCACAGGGGGCAGAGGAAAAACTGTTTTTT
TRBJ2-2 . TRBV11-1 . CASSFSRVDTGELFF TGTGCCAGCAGCTTTTCTCGAGTAGACACCGGGGAGCTGTTTTTT
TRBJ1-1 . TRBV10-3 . CAISEWVGLNTEAFF TGTGCCATCAGTGAGTGGGTGGGACTTAACACTGAAGCTTTCTTT
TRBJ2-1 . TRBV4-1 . CASSPQLSYNEQFF TGCGCCAGCAGCCCGCAGTTAAGCTACAATGAGCAGTTCTTC
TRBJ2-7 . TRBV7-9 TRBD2 CASSPSLAGMYF TGTGCCAGCAGCCCTTCGCTAGCGGGGATGTACTTC
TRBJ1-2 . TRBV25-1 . CASSTGGEPNYGYTF TGTGCCAGCAGTACTGGGGGGGAGCCTAACTATGGCTACACCTTC
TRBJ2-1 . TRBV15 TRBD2 CATSRVLGLAGGGNEQFF TGTGCCACCAGCAGAGTTCTCGGACTAGCGGGGGGCGGGAATGAGCAGTTCTTC
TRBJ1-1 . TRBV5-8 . CASSAGDLITEAFF TGTGCCAGCAGCGCGGGGGACCTTATCACTGAAGCTTTCTTT
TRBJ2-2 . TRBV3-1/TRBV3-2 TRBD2 CASSRSTGLVNTGELFF TGTGCCAGCAGCCGATCCACGGGACTAGTAAACACCGGGGAGCTGTTTTTT